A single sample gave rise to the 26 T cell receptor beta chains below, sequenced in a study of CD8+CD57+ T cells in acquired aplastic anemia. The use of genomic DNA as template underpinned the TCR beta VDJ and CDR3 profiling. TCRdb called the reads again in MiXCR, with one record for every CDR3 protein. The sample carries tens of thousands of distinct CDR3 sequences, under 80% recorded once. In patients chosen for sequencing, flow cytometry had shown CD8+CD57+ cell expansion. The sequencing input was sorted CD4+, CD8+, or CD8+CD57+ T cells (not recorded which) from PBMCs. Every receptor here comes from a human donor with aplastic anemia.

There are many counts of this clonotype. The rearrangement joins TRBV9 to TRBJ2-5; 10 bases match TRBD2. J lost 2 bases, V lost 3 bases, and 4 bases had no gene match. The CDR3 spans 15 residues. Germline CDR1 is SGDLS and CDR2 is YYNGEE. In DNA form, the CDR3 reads TGTGCCAGCAGCGCGACTAGCGGGCTACAAGAGACCCAGTACTTC. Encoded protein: CASSATSGLQETQYF.

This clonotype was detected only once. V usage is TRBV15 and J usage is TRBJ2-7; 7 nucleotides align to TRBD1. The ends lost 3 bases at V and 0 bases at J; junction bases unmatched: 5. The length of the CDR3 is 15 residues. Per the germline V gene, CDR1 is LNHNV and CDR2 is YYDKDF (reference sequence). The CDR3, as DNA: TGTGCCACCAGCAGCTTAGGGGGCGCCTCCTACGAGCAGTACTTC. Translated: CATSSLGGASYEQYF. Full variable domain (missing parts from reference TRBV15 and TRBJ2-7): DAMVIQNPRYQVTQFGKPVTLSCSQTLNHNVMYWYQQKSSQAPKLLFHYYDKDFNNEADTPDNFQSRRPNTSFCFLDIRSPGLGDTAMYLCATSSLGGASYEQYFGPGTRLTVT.

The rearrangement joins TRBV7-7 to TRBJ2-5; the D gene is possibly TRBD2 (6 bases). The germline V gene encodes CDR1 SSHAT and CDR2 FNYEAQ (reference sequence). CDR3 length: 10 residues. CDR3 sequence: CAVAGETQYF. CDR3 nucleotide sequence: TGTGCGGTGGCGGGGGAGACCCAGTACTTC.

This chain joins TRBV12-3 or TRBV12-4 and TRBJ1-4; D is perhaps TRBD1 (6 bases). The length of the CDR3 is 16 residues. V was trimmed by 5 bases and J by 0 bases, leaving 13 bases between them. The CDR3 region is CASSTRTDATNEKLFF. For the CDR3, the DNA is TGTGCCAGCAGTACGAGGACAGACGCAACTAATGAAAAACTGTTTTTT.

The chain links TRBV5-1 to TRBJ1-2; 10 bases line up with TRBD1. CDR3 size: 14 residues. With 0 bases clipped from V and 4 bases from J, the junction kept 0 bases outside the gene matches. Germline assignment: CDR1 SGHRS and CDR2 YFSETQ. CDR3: CASSLGTGGYGYTF. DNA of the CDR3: TGCGCCAGCAGCTTGGGGACAGGGGGCTATGGCTACACCTTC. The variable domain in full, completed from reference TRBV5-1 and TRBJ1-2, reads KAGVTQTPRYLIKTRGQQVTLSCSPISGHRSVSWYQQTPGQGLQFLFEYFSETQRNKGNFPGRFSGRQFSNSRSEMNVSTLELGDSALYLCASSLGTGGYGYTFGSGTRLTVV.

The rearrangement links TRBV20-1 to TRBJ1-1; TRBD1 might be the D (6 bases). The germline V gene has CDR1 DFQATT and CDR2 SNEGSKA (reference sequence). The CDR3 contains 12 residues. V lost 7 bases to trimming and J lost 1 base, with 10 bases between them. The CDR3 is CSVEDRNTEAFF. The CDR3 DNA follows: TGCAGTGTCGAGGACAGGAACACTGAAGCTTTCTTT.

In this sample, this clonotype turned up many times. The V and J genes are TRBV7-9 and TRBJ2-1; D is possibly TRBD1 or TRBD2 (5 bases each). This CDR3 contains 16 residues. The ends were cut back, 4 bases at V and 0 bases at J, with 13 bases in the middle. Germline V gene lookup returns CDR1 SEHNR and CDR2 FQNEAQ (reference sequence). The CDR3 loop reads CASSSRDPSSYNEQFF. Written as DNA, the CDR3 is TGTGCCAGCAGCTCCCGGGACCCAAGCTCCTACAATGAGCAGTTCTTC.

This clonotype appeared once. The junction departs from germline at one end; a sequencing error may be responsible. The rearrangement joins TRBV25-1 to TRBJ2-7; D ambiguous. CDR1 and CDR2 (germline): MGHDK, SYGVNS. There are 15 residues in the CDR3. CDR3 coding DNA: TGTGCCAGCAGTGAAGAGCAGAAAAAGAGCCACGAGCAGTGCTTC. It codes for CASSEEQKKSHEQCF.

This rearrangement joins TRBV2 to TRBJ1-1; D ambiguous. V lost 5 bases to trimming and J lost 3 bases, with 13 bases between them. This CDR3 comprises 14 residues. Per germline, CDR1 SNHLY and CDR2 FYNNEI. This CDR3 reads CASSTIRGYTEAFF. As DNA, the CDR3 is TGTGCCAGCAGTACCATACGAGGGTACACTGAAGCTTTCTTT.

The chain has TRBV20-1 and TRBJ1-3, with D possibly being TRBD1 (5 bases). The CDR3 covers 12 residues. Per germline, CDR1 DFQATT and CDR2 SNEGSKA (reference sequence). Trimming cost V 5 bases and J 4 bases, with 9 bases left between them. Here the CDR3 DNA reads TGCAGTGCTGGGGGTGGGGGAAACACCATATATTTT. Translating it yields CSAGGGGNTIYF.

The CDR3 region is CASSVGTFSGNTIYF. CDR3 in DNA: TGTGCCAGCAGCGTAGGGACCTTCTCTGGAAACACCATATATTTT. J is TRBJ1-3 and V is TRBV9; D call uncertain. Germline V gene sequence: CDR1 SGDLS, CDR2 YYNGEE. The CDR3 has 15 residues. Trimming stripped 0 bases from V and 0 bases from J, with 7 bases between.

The CDR3 sequence: CASSRYIATNEKLFF. CDR3 DNA sequence: TGTGCCAGCAGTCGGTACATTGCAACTAATGAAAAACTGTTTTTT. This chain connects TRBV2 to TRBJ1-4, with D unclear. CDR1 and CDR2 (germline): SNHLY, FYNNEI. Trimming stripped 5 bases from V and 0 bases from J, with 10 bases between. CDR3 size: 15 residues.

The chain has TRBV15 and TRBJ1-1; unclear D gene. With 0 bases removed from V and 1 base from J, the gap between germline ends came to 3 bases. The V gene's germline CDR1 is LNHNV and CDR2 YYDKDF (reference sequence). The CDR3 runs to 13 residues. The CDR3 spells CATSREGNTEAFF. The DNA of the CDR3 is TGTGCCACCAGCAGAGAGGGGAACACTGAAGCTTTCTTT. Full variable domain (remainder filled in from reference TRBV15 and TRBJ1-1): DAMVIQNPRYQVTQFGKPVTLSCSQTLNHNVMYWYQQKSSQAPKLLFHYYDKDFNNEADTPDNFQSRRPNTSFCFLDIRSPGLGDTAMYLCATSREGNTEAFFGQGTRLTVV.

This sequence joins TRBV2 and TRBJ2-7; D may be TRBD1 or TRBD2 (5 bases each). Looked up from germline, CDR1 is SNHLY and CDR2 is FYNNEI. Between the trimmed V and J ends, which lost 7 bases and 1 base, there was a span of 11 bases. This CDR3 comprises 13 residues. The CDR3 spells CASIEGRSYEQYF. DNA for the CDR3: TGTGCCAGCATAGAGGGACGGTCCTACGAGCAGTACTTC.

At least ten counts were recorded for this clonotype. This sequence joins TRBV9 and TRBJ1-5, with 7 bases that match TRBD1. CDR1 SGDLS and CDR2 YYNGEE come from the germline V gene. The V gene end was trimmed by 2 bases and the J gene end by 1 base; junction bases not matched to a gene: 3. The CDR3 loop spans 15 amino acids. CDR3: CASSVSGGSNQPQHF. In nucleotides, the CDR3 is TGTGCCAGCAGCGTGTCAGGGGGGAGCAATCAGCCCCAGCATTTT.

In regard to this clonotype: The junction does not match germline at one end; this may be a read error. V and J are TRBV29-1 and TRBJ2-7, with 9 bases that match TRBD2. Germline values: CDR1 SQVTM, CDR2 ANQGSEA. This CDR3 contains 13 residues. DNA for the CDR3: TGCAGCGTTGAGCTAGCGGGGACCTACGAGCAATACTTC. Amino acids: CSVELAGTYEQYF.

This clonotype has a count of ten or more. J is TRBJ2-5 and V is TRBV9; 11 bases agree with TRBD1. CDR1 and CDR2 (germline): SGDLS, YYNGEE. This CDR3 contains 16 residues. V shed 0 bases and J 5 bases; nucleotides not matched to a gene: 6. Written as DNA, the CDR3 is TGTGCCAGCAGCGTAGGGGGACAGGGGGGTACGGAGACCCAGTACTTC. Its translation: CASSVGGQGGTETQYF.

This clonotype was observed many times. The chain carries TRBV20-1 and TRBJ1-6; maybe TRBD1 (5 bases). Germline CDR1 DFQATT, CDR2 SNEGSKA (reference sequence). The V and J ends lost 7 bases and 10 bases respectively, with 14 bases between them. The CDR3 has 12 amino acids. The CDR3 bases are TGCAGTGTTCCTACAGGCTCCTCACCCCTCCACTTT. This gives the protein CSVPTGSSPLHF.

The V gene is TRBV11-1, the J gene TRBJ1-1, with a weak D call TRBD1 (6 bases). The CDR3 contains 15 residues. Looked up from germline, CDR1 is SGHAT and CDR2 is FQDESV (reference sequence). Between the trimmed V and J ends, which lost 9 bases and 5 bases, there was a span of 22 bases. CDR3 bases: TGTGCCAGTAGTAACCCTCGGGGGGCGTATACTGAAGCTTTCTTT. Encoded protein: CASSNPRGAYTEAFF. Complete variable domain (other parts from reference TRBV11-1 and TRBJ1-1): EAEVAQSPRYKITEKSQAVAFWCDPISGHATLYWYRQILGQGPELLVQFQDESVVDDSQLPKDRFSAERLKGVDSTLKIQPAELGDSAMYLCASSNPRGAYTEAFFGQGTRLTVV.

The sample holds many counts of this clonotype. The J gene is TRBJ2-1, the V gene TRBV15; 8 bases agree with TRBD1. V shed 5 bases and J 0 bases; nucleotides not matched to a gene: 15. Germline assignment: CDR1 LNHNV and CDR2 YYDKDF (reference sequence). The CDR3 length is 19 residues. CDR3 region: CATSPGQGKGWSSYNEQFF. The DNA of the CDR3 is TGTGCCACCAGCCCCGGACAGGGAAAAGGTTGGAGCTCCTACAATGAGCAGTTCTTC.

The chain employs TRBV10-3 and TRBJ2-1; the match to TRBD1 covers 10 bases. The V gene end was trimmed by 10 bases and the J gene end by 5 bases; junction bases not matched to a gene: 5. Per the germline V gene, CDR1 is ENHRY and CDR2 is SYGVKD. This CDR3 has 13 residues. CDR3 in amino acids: CATTGGINNEQFF. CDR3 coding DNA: TGTGCCACGACAGGGGGCATAAACAATGAGCAGTTCTTC.

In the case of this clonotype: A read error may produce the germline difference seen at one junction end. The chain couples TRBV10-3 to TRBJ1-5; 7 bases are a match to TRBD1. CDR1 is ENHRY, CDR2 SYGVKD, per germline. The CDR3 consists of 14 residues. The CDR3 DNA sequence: TGTGACATCCTGGACAGGTGGATAGATCAGCCCCAGCATTTT. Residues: CDILDRWIDQPQHF.

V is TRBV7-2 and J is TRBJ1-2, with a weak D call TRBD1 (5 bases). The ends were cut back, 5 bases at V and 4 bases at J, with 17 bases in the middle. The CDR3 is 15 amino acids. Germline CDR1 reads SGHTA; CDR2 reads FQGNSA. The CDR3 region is CASSPWDGELYGYTF. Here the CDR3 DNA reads TGTGCCAGCAGCCCCTGGGACGGCGAACTCTATGGCTACACCTTC. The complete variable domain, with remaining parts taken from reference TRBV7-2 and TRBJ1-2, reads GAGVSQSPSNKVTEKGKDVELRCDPISGHTALYWYRQSLGQGLEFLIYFQGNSAPDKSGLPSDRFSAERTGGSVSTLTIQRTQQEDSAVYLCASSPWDGELYGYTFGSGTRLTVV.

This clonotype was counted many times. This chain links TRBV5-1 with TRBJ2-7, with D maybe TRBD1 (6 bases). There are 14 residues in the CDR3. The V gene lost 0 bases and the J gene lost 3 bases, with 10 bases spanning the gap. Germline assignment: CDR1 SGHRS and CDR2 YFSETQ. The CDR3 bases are TGCGCCAGCAGCTTGGTAGGCAGGGGCTACGAGCAGTACTTC. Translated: CASSLVGRGYEQYF.

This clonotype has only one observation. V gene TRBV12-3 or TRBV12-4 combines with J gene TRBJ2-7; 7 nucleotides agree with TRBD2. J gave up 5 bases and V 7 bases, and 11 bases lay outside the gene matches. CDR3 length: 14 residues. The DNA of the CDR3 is TGTGCCAGCACCCCATATGGGGAGGGTAACGAGCAGTACTTC. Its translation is CASTPYGEGNEQYF.

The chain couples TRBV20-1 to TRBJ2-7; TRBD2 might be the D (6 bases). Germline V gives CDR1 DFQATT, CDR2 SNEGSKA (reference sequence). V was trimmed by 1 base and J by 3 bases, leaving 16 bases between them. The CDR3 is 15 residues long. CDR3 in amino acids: CSARGSTGVLYEQYF. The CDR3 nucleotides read TGCAGTGCTAGAGGGTCTACGGGGGTACTCTACGAGCAGTACTTC.